This TCR beta chain emerged from a study of T cell responses to AZD1222 COVID-19 vaccine (dated by TCRdb to the early 2020s). The study in broad terms: Because spike-specific TCR depth and breadth did not differ between the two schedules, AZD1222 recipients who got a second dose at roughly 4 weeks were pooled with those who got a second dose at roughly 12 weeks. TCR sequencing covered over 230 trial participants: approximately 200 given two doses of AZD1222 and approximately 26 given two doses of MenACWY control vaccine. Trial participants were enrolled into age subgroups of 18-55, 56-69 and 70-plus years, which contained 148, 28 and 57 TCR-sequenced participants, respectively.

The CDR3 regions of human TCRbeta chains were subjected to immunosequencing. For the original study's pipeline: TCRs in the repertoires were compared against a reference library of SARS-CoV-2-specific TCRs that had been generated with the MIRA antigen-specificity platform. Breadth was defined as the fraction of unique TCRs that were SARS-CoV-2-associated, and depth was defined as the fraction of total T cells that were SARS-CoV-2-associated. Using the MIRA data, each spike-specific TCR was assigned both to the spike region to which the TCR was reactive and to a CD4 or CD8 class. Log10-transformed breadth and depth values were compared by one-way ANOVA with Sidak's multiple comparisons tests. In its TCRdb copy, this immuneACCESS table keeps in-frame sequences only and misses some clones. Where compared with another copy, unresolved V genes explain less than half of these, and the others have no known cause. Clonal size and the V and J genes are those of that table, whereas D and trimming came from the DNA. The sample table contains around 160,000 clones; only one count was recorded for about 93% of them. The leading ten clones occupy 0.64% of the sample.

The V end gives up 5 bases and the J end 4 bases, leaving 8 bases in the junction not matched to a gene. The CDR3 covers 15 residues, taking in both the cysteine and the phenylalanine. The CDR3 DNA has 45 bases and is translated from base 1. Via the germline V gene (reference sequence), CDR1 is SEHNR and CDR2 FQNEAQ. General findings and caveats noted by the study authors: No day 14 peak-response samples were available, so repertoires were characterized only after the peak T cell response. Vaccine-associated CD4 TCRs spanned the whole spike protein, with dominant responses in regions 160-218 and 743-854. Reportedly, almost half of the unique spike-specific TCRs recognized epitopes lying outside the regions that are mutated in the B.1.351 and B.1.1.7 variants. Spike-specific TCR breadth and depth rose significantly after two AZD1222 doses compared with day 0 and with MenACWY recipients. In the small 56-69-year group, the increase in depth fell short of significance, most likely because of low power. Participants were mostly white British and included more females than males, and it was suggested by the authors that clonal diversity may have been underestimated. Only five or six AZD1222 recipients were SARS-CoV-2 seropositive at baseline, limiting conclusions about previously exposed vaccinees.

In this sample, this clone turned up once. Its target antigen remains unknown. It has no much larger one-base neighbor in the sample; base qualities were not kept. What this sample's time point label stands for: baseline before first vaccination. Vaccinee samples came from UK trials COV001 and COV002, including a single-blind randomized controlled phase 2/3 trial of AZD1222 (ChAdOx1 nCoV-19) in healthy adults. Trial participant PBMC samples were collected at day 0 and day 28 after the second dose for TCRbeta chain sequencing. The receptor chain draws on TRBV7-9 and TRBJ1-2; 9 junctional bases match TRBD1. The sample consisted of peripheral blood, taken on day 0 of AZD1222 vaccination. The clonotype comes from an adult in good health. The CDR3 corresponds to CASSAAGTGIYGYTF. Here is the DNA: TGTGCCAGCAGCGCTGCCGGGACAGGGATCTATGGCTACACCTTC.